This passage covers 3 T cell receptor beta chains from one sample sequenced in a study of graft-versus-host responses after intestinal transplantation. Only in-frame clones appear in the TCRdb table, and some are missing; sequencing was by immunoSEQ multiplex PCR. The sample lists about 40,000 clones, approximately 93% occurring once. The material sequenced was PBMCs, taken roughly 110 weeks after intestinal transplantation. These receptors originate from a human patient who received an intestinal transplant, so some T cells may come from the graft donor.

V and J are TRBV28 and TRBJ2-5; D might be TRBD2 (6 bases). The CDR3 totals 16 residues. V shed 8 bases and J shed 4 bases, with 23 bases lying between them. Germline V gene lookup returns CDR1 MDHEN and CDR2 SYDVKM. The CDR3 region is CASHPLGRAEGETQYF. In nucleotides, the CDR3 is TGTGCCAGCCATCCCCTGGGCAGGGCGGAGGGAGAGACCCAGTACTTC.

V is TRBV25-1 and J is TRBJ1-1; no definite D call. In germline, CDR1 is MGHDK, CDR2 SYGVNS. The CDR3 is made up of 14 amino acids. V was trimmed by 4 bases and J by 1 base, leaving 10 bases between them. Written as DNA, the CDR3 is TGTGCCAGCAGTGCGTCCACGAAGAACACTGAAGCTTTCTTT. Protein: CASSASTKNTEAFF.

Only one count was recorded for this clone. The V and J genes are TRBV19 and TRBJ2-7, with D unclear. Trimming stripped 7 bases from V and 0 bases from J, with 7 bases between. Germline CDR1 is LNHDA and CDR2 is SQIVND (reference sequence). There are 12 residues in the CDR3. The CDR3 coding sequence is TGTGCCAGTAAAGGGTTCTCCTACGAGCAGTACTTC. Translating it yields CASKGFSYEQYF.